The text below deals with one TCR beta chain. Trimming cost V 4 bases and J 11 bases; bases outside gene matches: 13. CDR3 length: 16 residues. Germline V gene data show CDR1 as KGHDR and CDR2 as SFDVKD. In the authors' workflow: Amplification of reference gene primers provided the estimated nucleated cell counts. The method was immunoSEQ multiplex PCR; TCRdb's version includes in-frame clones alone and lacks a portion of them. For V, J and clone size, that table is used; D and trimming come from the DNA. The sample yields about 380,000 clones, roughly 89% seen once. This sample stems from a study of blood T cell repertoires in COVID-19. Across the whole study: Sites in the United States, Italy and Spain provided acute and convalescent COVID-19 samples.

This TCR was recovered from a man between 18 and 35 years old with active or convalescent COVID-19. Sequenced input: peripheral blood. The V gene is TRBV24-1, the J gene TRBJ2-3; 11 bases match TRBD2. CDR3 loop: CATSDPSGGPVVGQYF. The DNA of the CDR3 is TGTGCCACCAGTGACCCTAGCGGGGGGCCCGTCGTGGGGCAGTATTTT.